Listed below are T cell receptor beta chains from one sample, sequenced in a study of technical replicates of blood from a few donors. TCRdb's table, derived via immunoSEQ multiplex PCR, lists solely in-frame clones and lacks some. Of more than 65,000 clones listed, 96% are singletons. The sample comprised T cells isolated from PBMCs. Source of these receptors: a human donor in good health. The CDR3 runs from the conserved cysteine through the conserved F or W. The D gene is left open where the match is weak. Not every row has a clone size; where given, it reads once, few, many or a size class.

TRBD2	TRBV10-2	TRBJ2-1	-	TGCGCCAGCAGTGGCAGAATAGCGGGAGGGGAGCAGTTCTTC	CASSGRIAGGEQFF
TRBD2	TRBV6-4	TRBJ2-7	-	TGTGCCAGCAGTGTTGCTAGCGGGAGCTACGAGCAGTACTTC	CASSVASGSYEQYF
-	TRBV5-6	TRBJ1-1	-	TGTGCCAGCAGCTTGGGTGAGGGTGAAGCTTTCTTT	CASSLGEGEAFF
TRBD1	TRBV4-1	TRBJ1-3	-	TGCGCCAGCAGCCGACCGGGGCGTGGGACAGGGAGTGGAAACACCATATATTTT	CASSRPGRGTGSGNTIYF
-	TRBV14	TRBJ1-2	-	TGTGCCAGCAGCCAAGTGGGGGCCAGGGATGGCTACACCTTC	CASSQVGARDGYTF
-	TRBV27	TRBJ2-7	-	TGTGCCAGCAGCGTCGGACAAACCTACGAGCAGTACTTC	CASSVGQTYEQYF
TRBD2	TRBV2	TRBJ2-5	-	TGTGCCAGCAGCGAAGCGGCGGGAGAAAGAAAGACCCAGTACTTC	CASSEAAGERKTQYF
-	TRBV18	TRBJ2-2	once	TGTGCCAGCCTACCTAGTACCGGGGAGCTGTTTTTT	CASLPSTGELFF
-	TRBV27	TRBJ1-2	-	TGTGCCAGCAGGTACAGGAGCAACTATGGCTACACCTTC	CASRYRSNYGYTF
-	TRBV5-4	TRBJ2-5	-	TGTGCCAGCAGGAGCGGTGCTCAAGAGACCCAGTACTTC	CASRSGAQETQYF
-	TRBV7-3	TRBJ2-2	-	TGTGCCAGCAGGCCTACCGGGACTGATGTGGGCGGGGAGCTGTTTTTT	CASRPTGTDVGGELFF